This T cell receptor beta chain comes out of a study of T cell repertoires in cytomegalovirus infection. Study-wide context: Public TCR beta signatures provided an indication of both CMV infection and a matching HLA type.

This clonotype was observed many times. In TCRdb, the reads were re-called with MiXCR into one record per CDR3 protein. The repertoire holds about 230,000 distinct CDR3 sequences, with 5% to 8.5% as singletons. The CDR3 extends over 17 amino acids. Trimming cost V 5 bases and J 2 bases; bases outside gene matches: 14. Germline CDR1 is SGHTA and CDR2 is FQGNSA. This receptor was identified in a human donor in good health (CMV status not recorded). Some clones in this sample may be carry-over from other donors' samples. V gene TRBV7-2 combines with J gene TRBJ2-7; the match to TRBD2 covers 8 bases. The sequencing sample was made of PBMCs. The CDR3 protein is CASSPIGGAPLPYEQYF. The CDR3 DNA follows: TGTGCCAGCAGCCCCATCGGGGGGGCCCCCCTTCCCTACGAGCAGTACTTC.